These 18 T cell receptor beta chains share one sample of origin, sequenced in a study of blood T cell repertoires in COVID-19. This table comes from immunoSEQ multiplex PCR, and its TCRdb copy is limited to in-frame clones, with some not included. The profile shows about 130,000 clones, around four fifths of them singletons. Sequencing was performed on peripheral blood. All receptors come from an elderly man with acute or convalescent COVID-19.

This clone was seen once. The chain joins TRBV7-9 to TRBJ1-5, with D hard to call. This CDR3 is 13 amino acids long. Trimming stripped 1 base from V and 6 bases from J, with 7 bases between. Germline CDR1 and CDR2: SEHNR and FQNEAQ (reference sequence). The DNA of the CDR3 is TGTGCCAGCAGCTTAGAGAACGGTCAGCCCCAGCATTTT. It specifies CASSLENGQPQHF.

The chain recombines TRBV5-6 with TRBJ2-2, with D perhaps TRBD2 (5 bases). Germline V gene data show CDR1 as SGHDT and CDR2 as YYEEEE. Trimming stripped 4 bases from V and 5 bases from J, with 21 bases between. The length of the CDR3 is 17 residues. CDR3 in DNA: TGTGCCAGCAGCCCACGAAGAGAAAAGCGAGGGACCGGGGAGCTGTTTTTT. It encodes CASSPRREKRGTGELFF.

This clone was counted a single time. The rearrangement uses TRBV9 and TRBJ2-2; 8 bases align to TRBD1. Germline CDR1 SGDLS, CDR2 YYNGEE. Trimming removed 0 bases from V and 0 bases from J; junction bases left unmatched: 10. The CDR3 is 19 residues long. The CDR3 nucleotides read TGTGCCAGCAGCGTAGGCTCAAGGCCGGACAGGGCGAACACCGGGGAGCTGTTTTTT. Translation gives CASSVGSRPDRANTGELFF.

The J gene is TRBJ2-3, the V gene TRBV27; 7 nucleotides match TRBD2. Unmatched junction bases numbered 7, after V lost 0 bases and J lost 10 bases. Germline loops: CDR1 MNHEY, CDR2 SMNVEV (reference sequence). The CDR3 is 14 amino acids. CDR3 amino acids: CASSLSTSQSPQYF. As DNA, the CDR3 is TGTGCCAGCAGTTTATCGACTAGCCAGAGTCCGCAGTATTTT.

This chain joins TRBV7-6 and TRBJ1-1; possibly TRBD1 for D (5 bases). Looked up from germline, CDR1 is SGHVS and CDR2 is FNYEAQ. The V gene lost 3 bases and the J gene lost 1 base, with 15 bases spanning the gap. The CDR3 is 16 residues long. The CDR3 DNA follows: TGTGCCAGCAGCTTGAAGGGAGGGGACCCGAACACTGAAGCTTTCTTT. Its translation is CASSLKGGDPNTEAFF.

The chain uses TRBV4-3 and TRBJ1-1, with D possibly matching TRBD1 (5 bases). The germline CDR1 and CDR2 sequences are LGHNA and YSLEER. The V gene lost 4 bases and the J gene lost 2 bases, with 14 bases spanning the gap. The CDR3 has 15 residues. DNA for the CDR3: TGCGCCAGCAGCCGGGCAGGGACTTCTAACACTGAAGCTTTCTTT. Protein product: CASSRAGTSNTEAFF.

V usage is TRBV7-3 and J usage is TRBJ2-3; 8 nucleotides match TRBD2. J gave up 0 bases and V 5 bases, and 4 bases lay outside the gene matches. The CDR3 sequence is 15 residues long. In germline, CDR1 is SGHTA, CDR2 FQGTGA. The CDR3 reads CASSPAGVSTDTQYF. For the CDR3, the DNA is TGTGCCAGCAGCCCAGCGGGGGTAAGCACAGATACGCAGTATTTT.

This clone was seen just once. The chain carries TRBV5-1 and TRBJ1-4, with 7 positions matching TRBD1. Per germline, CDR1 SGHRS and CDR2 YFSETQ. This CDR3 region has 16 residues. V trimming: 5 bases; J trimming: 7 bases; junction bases outside the gene matches: 14. For the CDR3, the DNA is TGCGCCAGCAGTTCGACTGTCGGGACAGCGACTGAAAAACTGTTTTTT. It specifies CASSSTVGTATEKLFF.

This clone was counted only a few times. This chain uses TRBV7-9 with TRBJ1-5; D is unresolved. The CDR3 runs to 16 residues. The V gene's germline CDR1 is SEHNR and CDR2 FQNEAQ (reference sequence). Trimming left V 4 bases short and J 3 bases short, with 16 bases between. In DNA form, the CDR3 reads TGTGCCAGCAGCTCCGGCGGGCGAGGTTTCAATCAGCCCCAGCATTTT. It translates to CASSSGGRGFNQPQHF.

The chain employs TRBV18 and TRBJ2-5; possible D gene TRBD1, 6 bases. The germline gives CDR1 KGHSH, CDR2 LQKENI. V dropped 4 bases and J dropped 6 bases, with 21 bases sitting between them. The CDR3 loop spans 16 amino acids. The CDR3 protein is CASSHGTPQAKKTQYF. CDR3 DNA sequence: TGTGCCAGCTCACATGGGACACCCCAGGCGAAGAAGACCCAGTACTTC.

The chain joins TRBV5-6 to TRBJ2-6, with 10 bases lining up with TRBD1. V lost 2 bases and J lost 0; bases outside the gene matches: 2. Germline V CDR1 and CDR2: SGHDT, YYEEEE. CDR3 length: 17 residues. As DNA, the CDR3 is TGTGCCAGCAGCTTCTGGACAGGGGGCTCTGGGGCCAACGTCCTGACTTTC. It codes for CASSFWTGGSGANVLTF.

CDR3 nucleotides: TGTGCCAGCAGCTTATTTGGCCTAGCGGGGGAGGCAGATACGCAGTATTTT. It encodes CASSLFGLAGEADTQYF. The J gene is TRBJ2-3, the V gene TRBV7-6; 10 bases map to TRBD2. Losses at the gene ends were 2 bases for V and 4 bases for J; bases not matched to a gene: 9. CDR1 SGHVS and CDR2 FNYEAQ come from the germline V gene. CDR3 length: 17 residues.

The chain uses TRBV5-1 and TRBJ1-2; 9 nucleotides line up with TRBD1. CDR1 SGHRS and CDR2 YFSETQ come from the germline V gene. Trimming cost V 4 bases and J 2 bases; bases outside gene matches: 3. The CDR3 runs to 14 residues. In DNA, the CDR3 is TGCGCCAGCAGCACTGGGACAGGGAACTATGGCTACACCTTC. Translated: CASSTGTGNYGYTF.

This clone was seen once. The V call is TRBV5-5, the J call TRBJ2-7; 14 bases fit TRBD2. CDR1 is SGHKS, CDR2 YYEKEE, per germline (reference sequence). V was clipped by 2 bases and J by 6 bases; unmatched bases: 10. The CDR3 length is 17 residues. The CDR3 sequence is CASSFYAGLAGGFEQYF. In DNA form, the CDR3 reads TGTGCCAGCAGCTTCTACGCCGGACTAGCGGGGGGTTTCGAGCAGTACTTC.

V usage is TRBV18 and J usage is TRBJ2-4; TRBD2 is a possible D gene (6 bases). Germline CDR1 and CDR2: KGHSH and LQKENI. This CDR3 has 14 amino acids. V gave up 0 bases and J gave up 6 bases, with 9 bases separating them. The CDR3 sequence is CASSPPQEGNIQYF. The CDR3 nucleotides are TGTGCCAGCTCACCACCACAGGAGGGAAACATTCAGTACTTC.

The chain recombines TRBV5-1 with TRBJ2-7, with 10 bases matching TRBD1. This CDR3 contains 14 residues. V gave up 3 bases and J gave up 3 bases; unmatched junction bases: 3. CDR1 is SGHRS and CDR2 is YFSETQ in the germline V gene. For the CDR3, the DNA is TGCGCCAGCAGCTCTGGGACAGGGGACTACGAGCAGTACTTC. This sequence encodes CASSSGTGDYEQYF.

The chain joins TRBV7-2 to TRBJ2-2, with D hard to call. This CDR3 is built from 15 residues. Germline V gene sequence: CDR1 SGHTA, CDR2 FQGNSA. V gave up 2 bases and J gave up 1 base, with 8 bases separating them. CDR3 loop: CASSLSFQNTGELFF. The DNA for the CDR3 is TGTGCCAGCAGCTTAAGCTTTCAGAACACCGGGGAGCTGTTTTTT.

The CDR3 DNA is TGTGCCAGCAGATCAGGGACAGGAGAAAAACTGTTTTTT. It translates to CASRSGTGEKLFF. This sequence joins TRBV6-5 and TRBJ1-4, with TRBD1 identical over 8 bases. CDR1 is MNHEY and CDR2 is SVGAGI in the germline V gene. V dropped 6 bases and J dropped 8; count of bases not matched to a gene: 5. The CDR3 runs to 13 residues.